Shown below are 25 T cell receptor beta chains from a single sample sequenced in a study of blood T cells in healthy people across ages. Through a sample-barcoded 5' primer and a J-beta primer mix, a second PCR was run for about 6 to 11 cycles. One entry per CDR3 protein, called by TCRdb with MiXCR from the 5' RACE reads. The top ten clones hold 15% to 19% of a sample with 500,000 to 700,000 distinct CDR3 sequences, roughly 31% of them seen once. The specimen sequenced was blood. The receptor source for this set is a woman over 75 in good health.

The chain has TRBV5-5 and TRBJ1-6; D is perhaps TRBD1 (5 bases). Trimming removed 0 bases from V and 8 bases from J, with 15 bases in between. CDR1 is SGHKS, CDR2 YYEKEE, per germline (reference sequence). The CDR3 runs 16 residues. The CDR3 bases are TGTGCCAGCAGCTTGGTACCAGGCCAAGGGGATTCACCCCTCCACTTT. This sequence encodes CASSLVPGQGDSPLHF.

This chain joins TRBV7-8 and TRBJ2-7, with TRBD2 matching 12 bases. Trimming cost V 5 bases and J 4 bases; bases outside gene matches: 12. The CDR3 loop spans 17 amino acids. Germline-derived CDR1 and CDR2 are SGHVS and FQNEAQ. This chain's CDR3 is CASSPQLLAGGRYEQYF. CDR3 in DNA: TGTGCCAGCAGCCCGCAATTACTAGCGGGGGGCCGGTACGAGCAGTACTTC. The variable domain in full, with the rest retrieved from reference TRBV7-8 and TRBJ2-7, is GAGVSQSPRYKVAKRGQDVALRCDPISGHVSLFWYQQALGQGPEFLTYFQNEAQLDKSGLPSDRFFAERPEGSVSTLKIQRTQQEDSAVYLCASSPQLLAGGRYEQYFGPGTRLTVT.

With respect to this clonotype: Because it lacks the conserved phenylalanine or tryptophan at the end, this CDR3 is likely a read error. The V gene is TRBV19, the J gene TRBJ2-1; D is perhaps TRBD1 (5 bases). In germline, CDR1 is LNHDA, CDR2 SQIVND (reference sequence). The CDR3 has 15 amino acids. V was shortened by 4 bases and J by 0 bases, with 10 bases between the two germline ends. The CDR3 is CASSRGESSYNEQFV. CDR3 coding DNA: TGTGCCAGTAGTAGGGGCGAAAGCTCCTACAATGAGCAGTTCGTC.

This chain links TRBV12-3 or TRBV12-4 with TRBJ1-5; TRBD1 agrees at 11 bases. The CDR3 is made up of 16 amino acids. J was trimmed by 5 bases and V by 6 bases; bases with no gene match: 9. The CDR3 is CASSWGQGVGDQPQHF. The CDR3 DNA sequence: TGTGCCAGCAGCTGGGGACAGGGGGTGGGGGATCAGCCCCAGCATTTT.

V and J are TRBV7-2 and TRBJ2-3, with 10 bases identical to TRBD2. V lost 5 bases to trimming and J lost 8 bases; unmatched junction nucleotides: 7. The germline CDR1 and CDR2 sequences are SGHTA and FQGNSA. The CDR3 covers 14 residues. The CDR3 is CASSGIAGGGTQYF. CDR3 DNA: TGTGCCAGCAGCGGGATAGCGGGGGGTGGTACGCAGTATTTT. The whole variable domain, remainder taken from reference TRBV7-2 and TRBJ2-3, is GAGVSQSPSNKVTEKGKDVELRCDPISGHTALYWYRQSLGQGLEFLIYFQGNSAPDKSGLPSDRFSAERTGGSVSTLTIQRTQQEDSAVYLCASSGIAGGGTQYFGPGTRLTVL.

This chain links TRBV29-1 with TRBJ2-3, with 10 bases lining up with TRBD1. The CDR3 spans 14 residues. J lost 1 base, V lost 6 bases, and 4 bases had no gene match. From germline, CDR1 is SQVTM and CDR2 ANQGSEA. CDR3 DNA: TGCAGCGTAGCCGGACAGGGGGGCACAGATACGCAGTATTTT. This translates into CSVAGQGGTDTQYF.

In its sample, this clonotype was seen a few times. This could be a read error, since a much larger clone is one nucleotide away. The chain employs TRBV7-6 and TRBJ1-3; D remains unclear. The V gene's germline CDR1 is SGHVS and CDR2 FNYEAQ. The germline V and J ends were trimmed by 5 bases and 7 bases, with 21 bases remaining between them. This CDR3 region has 16 residues. The CDR3 nucleotides are TGTGCCAGCAGCCCCCTTTCTGAGGGTGGGCGGAACACCATATATTTT. Its protein is CASSPLSEGGRNTIYF. The full variable domain, rest sourced from reference TRBV7-6 and TRBJ1-3, is GAGVSQSPRYKVTKRGQDVALRCDPISGHVSLYWYRQALGQGPEFLTYFNYEAQQDKSGLPNDRFSAERPEGSISTLTIQRTEQRDSAMYRCASSPLSEGGRNTIYFGEGSWLTVV.

This clonotype was seen repeatedly, ten times or more. The chain links TRBV12-3 or TRBV12-4 to TRBJ2-3; 10 positions match TRBD2. The CDR3 spans 16 residues. Trimming at V came to 3 bases and at J to 1 base, leaving 4 bases not matched to a gene. CDR3: CASSFLSGGGTDTQYF. The CDR3 bases are TGTGCCAGCAGTTTTTTAAGCGGGGGGGGCACAGATACGCAGTATTTT.

This clonotype was found many times. The chain carries TRBV2 and TRBJ2-1; D remains ambiguous. Germline CDR1 SNHLY, CDR2 FYNNEI. This CDR3 has 13 amino acids. The ends were cut back, 4 bases at V and 1 base at J, with 5 bases in the middle. The CDR3 sequence is CASSVRSYNEQFF. CDR3 nucleotide sequence: TGTGCCAGCAGTGTTCGGTCCTACAATGAGCAGTTCTTC.

V gene TRBV29-1 combines with J gene TRBJ2-7; 12 positions match TRBD2. Germline values: CDR1 SQVTM, CDR2 ANQGSEA. This CDR3 has 14 residues. V lost 6 bases to trimming and J lost 1 base; unmatched junction nucleotides: 4. DNA of the CDR3: TGCAGCGTAATACTAGCGGGAGGTTCCTACGAGCAGTACTTC. It encodes CSVILAGGSYEQYF.

This clonotype was observed a few times. J is TRBJ2-7 and V is TRBV5-1; D is ambiguous. Trimming left V 1 base short and J 5 bases short, with 10 bases between. Germline V gene data show CDR1 as SGHRS and CDR2 as YFSETQ. The length of the CDR3 is 13 residues. The DNA of the CDR3 is TGCGCCAGCAGCTTGTTACAACGGGACGAGCAGTACTTC. Amino acid sequence: CASSLLQRDEQYF.

CDR3 loop: CATNHRPSSYNEQFF. Here the CDR3 DNA reads TGTGCCACCAACCATAGACCAAGCTCCTACAATGAGCAGTTCTTC. The rearrangement uses TRBV15 and TRBJ2-1; D is ambiguous. V was shortened by 7 bases and J by 0 bases, with 13 bases between the two germline ends. Germline lookup yields CDR1 LNHNV and CDR2 YYDKDF (reference sequence). The CDR3 spans 15 residues. Full variable domain (rest looked up from reference TRBV15 and TRBJ2-1): DAMVIQNPRYQVTQFGKPVTLSCSQTLNHNVMYWYQQKSSQAPKLLFHYYDKDFNNEADTPDNFQSRRPNTSFCFLDIRSPGLGDTAMYLCATNHRPSSYNEQFFGPGTRLTVL.

This clonotype was seen ten or more times. CDR3 in amino acids: CASSLSRKDPETQYF. CDR3 in DNA: TGTGCCAGCAGTTTATCCCGGAAAGACCCAGAGACCCAGTACTTC. This rearrangement joins TRBV12-3 or TRBV12-4 to TRBJ2-5, with unresolved D. V was pared by 2 bases and J by 4 bases, with 14 bases between. This CDR3 has 15 residues.

Turning to this clonotype: This may stem from a read error, because a much larger clone lies one nucleotide away. CDR3 nucleotides: TGTGCCAGCTCACCGGCCAGCTACGAGCAGTTCTTC. Translation: CASSPASYEQFF. The chain joins TRBV18 to TRBJ2-1; no clear D. In germline, CDR1 is KGHSH, CDR2 LQKENI. The CDR3 length is 12 residues. Trimming removed 3 bases at V and 10 bases at J, with 10 bases between.

As regards this clonotype: Just one base apart from a much larger clone, this may be a read error. This rearrangement joins TRBV28 to TRBJ2-5; TRBD2 is a possible D gene (7 bases). The J call is doubtful: the DNA matches TRBJ2-7 better. The CDR3 covers 15 residues. Germline CDR1 and CDR2: MDHEN and SYDVKM. CDR3 sequence reads: CASTQGGVRPYEQYF. The CDR3 nucleotides read TGTGCCAGCACCCAAGGGGGGGTTAGGCCCTACGAGCAGTACTTC.

The rearrangement links TRBV11-2 to TRBJ2-3; 8 bases align to TRBD2. The CDR3 spans 15 residues. J gave up 4 bases and V 0 bases, and 3 bases lay outside the gene matches. Germline V gene data show CDR1 as SGHAT and CDR2 as FQNNGV. The CDR3 DNA reads TGTGCCAGCAGCTTAGACACGGGAGGGCCAGATACGCAGTATTTT. Its translation is CASSLDTGGPDTQYF. Supplemented by reference TRBV11-2 and TRBJ2-3, the full variable domain reads EAGVAQSPRYKIIEKRQSVAFWCNPISGHATLYWYQQILGQGPKLLIQFQNNGVVDDSQLPKDRFSAERLKGVDSTLKIQPAKLEDSAVYLCASSLDTGGPDTQYFGPGTRLTVL.

As regards this clonotype: A single base separates this from a much larger clone, so it may be a read error. This rearrangement joins TRBV10-3 to TRBJ2-2; the D is unclear. There are 14 residues in the CDR3. Per the germline V gene, CDR1 is ENHRY and CDR2 is SYGVKD. The CDR3 nucleotides are TGTGTCAGCCTTGGAGACACGTCCACCGGGGAGCTGTTTTTT. It is translated as CVSLGDTSTGELFF.

The chain links TRBV20-1 to TRBJ2-1; tentatively, D is TRBD2 (5 bases). CDR3 length: 13 residues. From germline, CDR1 is DFQATT and CDR2 SNEGSKA (reference sequence). The CDR3 loop is CSVWGAVGETQFF. Written as DNA, the CDR3 is TGCAGCGTCTGGGGTGCGGTTGGGGAGACCCAGTTCTTC.

The CDR3 nucleotides read TGTGCCAGCAGCCCACGGGGTAGCTCCTACGAGCAGTTCTTC. Translation gives CASSPRGSSYEQFF. This chain uses TRBV4-2 with TRBJ2-7, with D perhaps matching TRBD2 (5 bases). The J call is uncertain, as TRBJ2-1 better fits the DNA end. This CDR3 comprises 14 residues. Germline CDR1 reads LGHNA; CDR2 reads YNFKEQ.

This clonotype was detected only a few times. The rearrangement joins TRBV19 to TRBJ2-5; maybe TRBD2 (5 bases). This CDR3 is 13 amino acids long. Trimming pared 8 bases from V and 2 bases from J, leaving 12 bases between. Germline values: CDR1 LNHDA, CDR2 SQIVND (reference sequence). The CDR3 sequence: CASRYGVQETQYF. The CDR3 DNA sequence: TGTGCCAGTCGTTACGGGGTACAAGAGACCCAGTACTTC.

This clonotype appeared many times. This chain connects TRBV28 to TRBJ1-5, with no clear D. Germline V CDR1 and CDR2: MDHEN, SYDVKM. The V end was cut by 7 bases, the J end by 2 bases, with 15 bases between. This CDR3 has 15 residues. The CDR3 reads CASTPGMIGNQPQHF. CDR3 nucleotides: TGTGCCAGCACCCCGGGGATGATTGGCAATCAGCCCCAGCATTTT.

In its sample, this clonotype was seen once. The V and J genes are TRBV20-1 and TRBJ2-1, with TRBD2 matching 13 bases. The CDR3 is made up of 15 amino acids. Germline V gene data show CDR1 as DFQATT and CDR2 as SNEGSKA (reference sequence). Unmatched junction bases numbered 5, after V lost 1 base and J lost 8 bases. The CDR3 nucleotides read TGCAGTGCTAGAGGGACTAGCGGGAGTTTTGATGAGCAGTTCTTC. Translated: CSARGTSGSFDEQFF.

This clonotype occurred many times. The rearrangement links TRBV5-1 to TRBJ2-7; 9 nucleotides agree with TRBD1. From germline, CDR1 is SGHRS and CDR2 YFSETQ. With 2 bases clipped from V and 4 bases from J, the junction kept 4 bases outside the gene matches. CDR3 length equals 14 residues. The DNA of the CDR3 is TGCGCCAGCAGCTTCGGGACAGGGAAATACGAGCAGTACTTC. It is translated as CASSFGTGKYEQYF. The complete variable domain, with remaining parts taken from reference TRBV5-1 and TRBJ2-7, reads KAGVTQTPRYLIKTRGQQVTLSCSPISGHRSVSWYQQTPGQGLQFLFEYFSETQRNKGNFPGRFSGRQFSNSRSEMNVSTLELGDSALYLCASSFGTGKYEQYFGPGTRLTVT.

This clonotype was counted ten times or more. The chain joins TRBV27 to TRBJ1-2; D unclear. The CDR3 sequence is 13 residues long. Germline loops: CDR1 MNHEY, CDR2 SMNVEV (reference sequence). Trimming took 2 bases from V and 8 from J, leaving 12 bases between them. Here the CDR3 reads CASSLMPVGGYTF. In nucleotides, the CDR3 is TGTGCCAGCAGTTTAATGCCAGTCGGCGGCTACACCTTC.

This clonotype showed up many times. The junction does not match germline at one end; this may be a read error. The rearrangement uses TRBV5-1 and TRBJ1-1; TRBD1 matches at 12 bases. The CDR3 covers 15 residues. Germline CDR1 is SGHRS and CDR2 is YFSETQ. The DNA of the CDR3 is TGCGCCAGCAGTTTGGGACAGGGGGCTTCTAAATTGGTTTTCTTT. It specifies CASSLGQGASKLVFF.